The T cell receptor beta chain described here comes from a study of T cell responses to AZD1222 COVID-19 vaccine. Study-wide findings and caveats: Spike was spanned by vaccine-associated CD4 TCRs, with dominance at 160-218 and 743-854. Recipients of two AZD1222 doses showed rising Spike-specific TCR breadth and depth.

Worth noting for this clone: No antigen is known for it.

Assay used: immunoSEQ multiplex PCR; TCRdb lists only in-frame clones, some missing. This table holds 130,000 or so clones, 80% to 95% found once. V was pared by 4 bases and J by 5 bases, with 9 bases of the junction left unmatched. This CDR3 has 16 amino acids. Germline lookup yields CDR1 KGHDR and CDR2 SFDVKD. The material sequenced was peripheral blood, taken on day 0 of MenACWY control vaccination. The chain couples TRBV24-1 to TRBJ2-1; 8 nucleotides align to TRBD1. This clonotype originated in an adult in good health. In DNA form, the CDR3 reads TGTGCCACCAGTGACAAAGACAGGGGCATCGACAATGAGCAGTTCTTC. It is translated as CATSDKDRGIDNEQFF.